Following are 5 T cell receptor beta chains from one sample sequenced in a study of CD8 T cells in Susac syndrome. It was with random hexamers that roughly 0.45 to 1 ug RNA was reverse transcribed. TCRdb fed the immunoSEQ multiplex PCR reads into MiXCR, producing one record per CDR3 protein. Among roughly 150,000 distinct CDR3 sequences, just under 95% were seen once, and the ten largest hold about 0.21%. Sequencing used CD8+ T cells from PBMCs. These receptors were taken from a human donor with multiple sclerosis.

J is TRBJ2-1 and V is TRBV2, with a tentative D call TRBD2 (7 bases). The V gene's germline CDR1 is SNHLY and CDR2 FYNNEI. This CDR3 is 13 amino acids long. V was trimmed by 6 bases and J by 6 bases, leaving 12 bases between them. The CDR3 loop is CASRGGGFNEQFF. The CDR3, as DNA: TGTGCCAGCAGAGGGGGGGGCTTCAATGAGCAGTTCTTC.

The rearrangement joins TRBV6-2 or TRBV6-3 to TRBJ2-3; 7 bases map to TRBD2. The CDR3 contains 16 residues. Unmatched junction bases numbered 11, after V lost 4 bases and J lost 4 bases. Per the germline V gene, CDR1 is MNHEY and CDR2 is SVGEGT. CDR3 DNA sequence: TGTGCCAGCAGTTCCTCCAGCGGGGTCCTCCCAGATACGCAGTATTTT. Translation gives CASSSSSGVLPDTQYF.

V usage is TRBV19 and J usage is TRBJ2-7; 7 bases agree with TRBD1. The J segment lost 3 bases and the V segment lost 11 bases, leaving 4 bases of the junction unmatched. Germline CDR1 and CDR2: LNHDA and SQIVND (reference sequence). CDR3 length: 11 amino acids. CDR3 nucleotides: TGTGCCTCCGGGACAGACTACGAGCAGTACTTC. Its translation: CASGTDYEQYF.

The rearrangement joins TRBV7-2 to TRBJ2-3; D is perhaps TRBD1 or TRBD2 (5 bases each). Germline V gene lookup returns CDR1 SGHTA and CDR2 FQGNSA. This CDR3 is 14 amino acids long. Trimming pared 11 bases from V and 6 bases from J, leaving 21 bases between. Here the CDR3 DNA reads TGTGCCGGCCAGGGTCCGGGGTTTGAGGATACGCAGTATTTT. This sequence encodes CAGQGPGFEDTQYF.

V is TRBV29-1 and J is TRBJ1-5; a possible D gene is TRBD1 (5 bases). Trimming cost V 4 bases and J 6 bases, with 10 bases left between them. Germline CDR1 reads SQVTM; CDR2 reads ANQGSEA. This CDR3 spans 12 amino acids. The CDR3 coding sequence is TGCAGCGTTGGCAGGGTTGGTCAGCCCCAGCATTTT. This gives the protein CSVGRVGQPQHF.